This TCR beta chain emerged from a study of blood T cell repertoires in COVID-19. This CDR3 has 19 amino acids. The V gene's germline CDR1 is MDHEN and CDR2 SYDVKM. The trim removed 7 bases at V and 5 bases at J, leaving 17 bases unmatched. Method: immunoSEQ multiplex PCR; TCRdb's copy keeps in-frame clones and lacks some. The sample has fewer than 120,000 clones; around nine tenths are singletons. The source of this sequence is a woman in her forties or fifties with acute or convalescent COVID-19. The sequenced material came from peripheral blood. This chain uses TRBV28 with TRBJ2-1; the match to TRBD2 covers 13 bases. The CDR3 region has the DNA TGTGCCAGCACCTCGAGGAGGACTAGCGGGAGTTGGGGAAACAATGAGCAGTTCTTC. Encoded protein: CASTSRRTSGSWGNNEQFF.